This T cell receptor (beta chain) was sequenced in a study of shared clonotypes between healthy human individuals. This clone was counted many times. Germline CDR1 reads GTSNPN; CDR2 reads SVGIG (reference sequence). This CDR3 is built from 15 residues. Trimming removed 4 bases from V and 5 bases from J; junction bases left unmatched: 9. Assay execution took place at the deep level. The method was immunoSEQ multiplex PCR; TCRdb's version includes in-frame clones alone and lacks a portion of them. This table holds about 1 million clones, more than 65% found once. The sequencing input was memory CD4+ T cells sorted from blood. Subset denoted: CD45RA-negative fraction. The rearrangement links TRBV30 to TRBJ1-1; 11 bases are shared with TRBD1. The TCR comes from a young man in good health. The CDR3 coding sequence is TGTGCCTGGACCGGGACAGGGGGGAAGTGGACTGAAGCTTTCTTT. Translating gives CAWTGTGGKWTEAFF. The full variable domain, rest sourced from reference TRBV30 and TRBJ1-1, is SQTIHQWPATLVQPVGSPLSLECTVEGTSNPNLYWYRQAAGRGLQLLFYSVGIGQISSEVPQNLSASRPQDRQFILSSKKLLLSDSGFYLCAWTGTGGKWTEAFFGQGTRLTVV.